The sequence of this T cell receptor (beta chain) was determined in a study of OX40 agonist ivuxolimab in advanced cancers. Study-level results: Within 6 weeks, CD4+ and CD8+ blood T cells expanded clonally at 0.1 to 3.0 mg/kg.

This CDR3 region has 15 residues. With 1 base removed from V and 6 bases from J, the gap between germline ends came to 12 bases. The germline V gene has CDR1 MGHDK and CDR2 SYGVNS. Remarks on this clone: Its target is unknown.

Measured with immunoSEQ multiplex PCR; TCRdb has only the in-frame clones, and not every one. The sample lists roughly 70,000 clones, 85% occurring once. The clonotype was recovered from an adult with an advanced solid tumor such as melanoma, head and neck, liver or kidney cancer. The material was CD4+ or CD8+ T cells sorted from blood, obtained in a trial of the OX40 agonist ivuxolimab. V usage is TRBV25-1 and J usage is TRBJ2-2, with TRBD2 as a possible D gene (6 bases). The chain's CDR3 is CASSELVGRPGELFF. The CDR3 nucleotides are TGTGCCAGCAGTGAATTGGTAGGGAGGCCCGGGGAGCTGTTTTTT.